These T cell receptor beta chains were read from a single sample in a study of blood T cells in healthy people across ages. TCRdb re-called the 5' RACE reads through MiXCR, storing one row per CDR3 protein. The sample contains about 780,000 distinct CDR3 sequences, around 25% of which appear only once. This sample was also put to use in a study of T cells of mothers and their children.

Sequenced sample: blood. The receptors stem from a boy aged 5-17 years in good health. The CDR3 runs from the conserved cysteine through the conserved F or W. The D gene is left open where the match is weak. A row's size may be missing; if present it is once, few, many or a size class.

v_gene	j_gene	d_gene	abundance	CDR3aa	CDR3nt
TRBV18	TRBJ1-1	-	-	CASSPLSDGAFF	TGTGCCAGCTCACCACTCTCTGACGGAGCTTTCTTT
TRBV20-1	TRBJ1-2	TRBD1	few	CSASPQGHGYTF	TGCAGTGCTAGCCCACAGGGGCATGGCTACACCTTC
TRBV5-1	TRBJ2-5	TRBD2	-	CASSSQSSGGGETQYF	TGCGCCAGCAGCTCCCAGAGTAGCGGGGGTGGGGAGACCCAGTACTTC
TRBV7-8	TRBJ1-2	-	-	CASSDAAGTDNYGYTF	TGTGCCAGCTCGGACGCGGCAGGGACCGATAACTATGGCTACACCTTC
TRBV5-1	TRBJ2-7	TRBD2	many	CASSLELAGAYEQYF	TGCGCCAGCAGCTTGGAACTAGCGGGAGCCTACGAGCAGTACTTC
TRBV3-1	TRBJ2-5	TRBD1	few	CASSQSRQGSVQETQYF	TGTGCCAGCAGCCAATCCCGACAGGGTAGTGTCCAAGAGACCCAGTACTTC
TRBV15	TRBJ2-7	-	once	CATSKMAGFYEQYF	TGTGCCACCAGCAAGATGGCAGGATTCTACGAGCAGTACTTC
TRBV5-1	TRBJ2-1	TRBD2	-	CASSPAAGGSSYNEQFF	TGCGCCAGCAGCCCGGCGGCGGGGGGGTCGTCCTACAATGAGCAGTTCTTC
TRBV5-1	TRBJ2-3	TRBD2	-	CASSFQDSGADTQYF	TGCGCCAGCAGCTTCCAGGATAGCGGGGCAGATACGCAGTATTTT
TRBV12-3/TRBV12-4	TRBJ2-5	-	few	CASSSLMDTVEVQYF	TGTGCCAGCAGTTCACTAATGGACACTGTAGAGGTGCAGTACTTC
TRBV11-3	TRBJ2-1	-	-	CASSSSRFSYNEQFF	TGTGCCAGCAGCTCCTCGAGGTTCTCCTACAATGAGCAGTTCTTC
TRBV5-1	TRBJ2-7	-	-	CASSLGVREIEQYF	TGCGCCAGCAGCTTGGGGGTCCGGGAGATCGAGCAGTACTTC
TRBV4-2	TRBJ1-1	TRBD1	few	CASSQEQGARTEAFF	TGTGCCAGCAGCCAAGAACAGGGGGCAAGGACTGAAGCTTTCTTT
TRBV29-1	TRBJ1-3	-	few	CSVSTGTPYSGNTIYF	TGCAGCGTTTCCACCGGGACACCGTACTCTGGAAACACCATATATTTT
TRBV10-1	TRBJ1-1	-	-	CASSESRASEAFF	TGCGCCAGCAGTGAGTCGAGAGCTTCTGAAGCTTTCTTT
TRBV3-1	TRBJ1-4	-	-	CASSHGRGANEKLFF	TGTGCCAGCAGCCATGGTCGGGGTGCTAATGAAAAACTGTTTTTT
TRBV7-9	TRBJ1-4	-	-	CASSAWGPGTRNEKLFF	TGTGCCAGCAGCGCGTGGGGCCCGGGGACAAGGAATGAAAAACTGTTTTTT
TRBV5-1	TRBJ2-2	TRBD1	-	CATRDRGTGELFF	TGCGCCACCCGGGACAGGGGCACCGGGGAGCTGTTTTTT
TRBV2	TRBJ2-4	-	-	CASLEVGLGTKNIQYF	TGTGCCAGCCTGGAGGTAGGGTTGGGGACCAAAAACATTCAGTACTTC
TRBV10-2	TRBJ2-7	TRBD1	-	CASRQTGGYEQYF	TGCGCCAGCAGGCAGACAGGGGGGTACGAGCAGTACTTC
TRBV4-1	TRBJ2-7	-	-	CASSQDNEEPLYEQYF	TGCGCCAGCAGCCAAGATAACGAGGAACCACTCTACGAGCAGTACTTC
TRBV28	TRBJ2-7	-	many	CASRTHGAYEQYF	TGTGCCAGCAGGACACACGGAGCCTACGAGCAGTACTTC
TRBV6-5	TRBJ2-1	-	few	CASSFWTDTHNEQFF	TGTGCCAGCAGTTTCTGGACAGATACCCACAATGAGCAGTTCTTC
TRBV18	TRBJ2-7	-	-	CASSPPAGREGEQYF	TGTGCCAGCTCACCGCCAGCGGGCAGGGAAGGCGAGCAGTACTTC
TRBV7-6	TRBJ2-1	TRBD2	few	CASSLKLAGLSYNEQFF	TGTGCCAGCAGCCTAAAACTAGCGGGCCTATCCTACAATGAGCAGTTCTTC
TRBV5-1	TRBJ2-5	TRBD2	few	CASSGASGGLKTQYF	TGCGCCAGCAGCGGGGCTAGCGGGGGGCTCAAGACCCAGTACTTC
TRBV25-1	TRBJ2-5	TRBD2	few	CASSDHSGGETQYF	TGTGCCAGCAGTGATCATAGCGGGGGGGAGACCCAGTACTTC
TRBV4-1	TRBJ1-4	TRBD1	once	CASSRIPGQALAPNEKLFF	TGCGCCAGCAGCCGAATCCCGGGACAGGCCCTAGCTCCGAATGAAAAACTGTTTTTT
TRBV10-3	TRBJ2-1	TRBD2	few	CAISESGGGRFDEQFF	TGTGCCATCAGTGAGTCGGGGGGGGGTAGGTTCGATGAGCAGTTCTTC
TRBV20-1	TRBJ2-3	-	-	CSALKSGTGSTDTQYF	TGCAGTGCGCTCAAATCCGGGACGGGCAGCACAGATACGCAGTATTTT
TRBV9	TRBJ2-4	TRBD1	few	CASSPRQGASIQYF	TGTGCCAGCAGCCCAAGACAGGGTGCAAGCATTCAGTACTTC
TRBV20-1	TRBJ2-5	TRBD2	-	CSAGRGLAALETQYF	TGCAGTGCTGGCCGGGGACTAGCGGCCCTCGAGACCCAGTACTTC
TRBV28	TRBJ2-7	-	-	CASRLQSSYEQYF	TGTGCCAGCCGACTCCAGAGCTCCTACGAGCAGTACTTC
TRBV24-1	TRBJ2-1	-	-	CATSDRGGSYNEQFF	TGTGCCACCAGTGATCGAGGAGGCTCCTACAATGAGCAGTTCTTC
TRBV6-5	TRBJ2-1	TRBD1	-	CASSTNRGDEQFF	TGTGCCAGCAGTACCAACAGGGGCGATGAGCAGTTCTTC
TRBV29-1	TRBJ1-4	-	few	CSVFEQEANEKLFF	TGCAGCGTGTTTGAACAGGAGGCTAATGAAAAACTGTTTTTT
TRBV9	TRBJ2-7	-	-	CASSVGGSSYEQYF	TGTGCCAGCAGCGTGGGGGGAAGCTCCTACGAGCAGTACTTC
TRBV7-7	TRBJ2-3	-	-	CASSPLQWSDTQYF	TGTGCTAGCAGCCCACTCCAATGGTCAGATACGCAGTATTTT
TRBV28	TRBJ2-6	-	many	CASSLSGSGANVLTF	TGTGCCAGCAGTTTGTCTGGCTCTGGGGCCAACGTCCTGACTTTC
TRBV7-3	TRBJ2-5	TRBD2	few	CASSFWGGQETQYF	TGTGCCAGCAGCTTCTGGGGGGGTCAAGAGACCCAGTACTTC
TRBV30	TRBJ2-3	TRBD2	few	CAWSVGTSGVADTQYF	TGTGCCTGGAGTGTAGGGACTAGCGGGGTTGCAGATACGCAGTATTTT
TRBV28	TRBJ2-5	-	once	CASRTTAQETQYF	TGTGCCAGCAGGACGACAGCTCAAGAGACCCAGTACTTC
TRBV7-9	TRBJ1-2	TRBD1	once	CASSDTRGGGAHYGYTF	TGTGCCAGCAGCGACACTCGGGGAGGGGGCGCACACTATGGCTACACCTTC
TRBV5-5	TRBJ2-3	TRBD2	many	CASSLGSSRGGITDTQYF	TGTGCCAGCAGCTTGGGCTCCTCGCGGGGGGGAATCACAGATACGCAGTATTTT
TRBV4-1	TRBJ2-2	TRBD2	-	CASSLSGGGYTGELFF	TGCGCCAGCAGCCTCAGCGGGGGGGGCTACACCGGGGAGCTGTTTTTT
TRBV7-2	TRBJ2-5	TRBD2	-	CASSLVGTSRGGTQYF	TGTGCCAGCAGCTTAGTCGGGACTAGCAGGGGTGGGACCCAGTACTTC
TRBV12-3/TRBV12-4	TRBJ1-2	-	-	CASSLRVDGYTF	TGTGCCAGCAGTTTGAGGGTGGATGGCTACACCTTC
TRBV28	TRBJ2-3	-	-	CASRVRGWGTDTQYF	TGTGCCAGTAGGGTGCGTGGGTGGGGCACAGATACGCAGTATTTT
TRBV3-1	TRBJ2-5	-	few	CASSQVKGRETQYF	TGTGCCAGCAGCCAAGTCAAGGGCCGAGAGACCCAGTACTTC
TRBV7-8	TRBJ2-3	TRBD2	-	CASSLFFAGGITDTQYF	TGTGCCAGCAGCTTGTTTTTTGCGGGGGGCATCACTGATACGCAGTATTTT
TRBV7-2	TRBJ1-1	-	-	CASSERGSTEAFF	TGTGCCAGCAGCGAGAGGGGGTCCACTGAAGCTTTCTTT
TRBV11-2	TRBJ1-1	-	many	CASSLTQLEAFF	TGTGCCAGCAGCTTAACGCAGCTTGAAGCTTTCTTT
TRBV12-3/TRBV12-4	TRBJ2-7	TRBD1	-	CASSFLGTGGYEQYF	TGTGCCAGCAGTTTTCTCGGGACAGGGGGTTACGAGCAGTACTTC